This entry lists 24 T cell receptor beta chains sequenced from one sample in a study of cytomegalovirus exposure and HLA in healthy donors. PCR was performed using 60 Vbeta and 13 Jbeta primers. Assay used: immunoSEQ multiplex PCR; TCRdb lists only in-frame clones, some missing. Here the sample spans under 200,000 clones, around 79% being singletons. Sequenced sample: PBMCs. These receptors originate from a male donor in good health and CMV-seropositive.

This clone was found a few times. The CDR3 sequence is CASRGTGGQPQHF. The CDR3 coding sequence is TGTGCCAGCCGTGGGACAGGCGGTCAGCCCCAGCATTTT. The chain couples TRBV18 to TRBJ1-5; 8 positions match TRBD1. Trimming removed 8 bases from V and 6 bases from J; junction bases left unmatched: 6. The CDR3 has 13 amino acids. Germline V lookup: CDR1 KGHSH, CDR2 LQKENI.

With respect to this clone: Other DNA sequences of this sample code for an identical CDR3. This sequence joins TRBV2 and TRBJ2-5; 15 nucleotides line up with TRBD2. From germline, CDR1 is SNHLY and CDR2 FYNNEI. V dropped 6 bases and J dropped 4; count of bases not matched to a gene: 3. This CDR3 spans 15 amino acids. CDR3 sequence: CASRPGLAGGETQYF. The DNA for the CDR3 is TGTGCCAGCAGACCGGGACTAGCGGGGGGAGAGACCCAGTACTTC.

The J gene is TRBJ1-1, the V gene TRBV6-5; possible D gene TRBD1, 6 bases. Trimming took off 2 bases at V and 1 base at J, with 11 bases between the two ends. From germline, CDR1 is MNHEY and CDR2 SVGAGI. This CDR3 is 15 amino acids long. The chain's CDR3 is CASSYLRTANTEAFF. The CDR3 bases are TGTGCCAGCAGTTACCTACGGACAGCGAACACTGAAGCTTTCTTT.

The V and J genes are TRBV10-3 and TRBJ2-2, with TRBD2 matching over 7 bases. There are 15 residues in the CDR3. The V segment lost 5 bases and the J segment 0 bases; nucleotides outside the gene matches: 3. CDR1 is ENHRY, CDR2 SYGVKD, per germline. For the CDR3, the DNA is TGTGCCATCAGTTATAGCGGGTCGAACACCGGGGAGCTGTTTTTT. It encodes CAISYSGSNTGELFF.

The chain has TRBV5-6 and TRBJ1-2; 7 positions agree with TRBD1. Germline CDR1 SGHDT, CDR2 YYEEEE. The CDR3 contains 14 residues. V lost 0 bases and J lost 7; bases outside the gene matches: 6. The chain's CDR3 is CASSLGQGLGGYTF. The CDR3 DNA reads TGTGCCAGCAGCTTGGGACAGGGCCTGGGTGGCTACACCTTC.

The V call is TRBV18, the J call TRBJ1-4; 9 bases line up with TRBD1. After removal of 8 bases from V and 5 bases from J, the junction contained 6 bases not matched to a gene. CDR1 is KGHSH, CDR2 LQKENI, per germline. The CDR3 runs to 14 residues. CDR3 protein: CASLGQGKNEKLFF. In nucleotides, the CDR3 is TGTGCCAGCCTGGGACAGGGAAAGAATGAAAAACTGTTTTTT.

This clone occurred a few times. The CDR3 here is CASSLGTSGGSQETQYF. The CDR3 DNA sequence: TGTGCCAGCAGCTTAGGGACTAGCGGGGGGAGCCAAGAGACCCAGTACTTC. This chain uses TRBV7-8 with TRBJ2-5; TRBD2 aligns across 14 bases. CDR1 and CDR2 from the germline V gene are SGHVS and FQNEAQ. V lost 1 base, J lost 1 base, and 2 bases stayed unmatched. This CDR3 region has 17 residues.

This clone was picked up one time. The rearrangement joins TRBV7-9 to TRBJ2-7, with 9 bases matching TRBD1. The CDR3 covers 16 residues. V lost 3 bases, J lost 3 bases, and 9 bases stayed unmatched. The V gene's germline CDR1 is SEHNR and CDR2 FQNEAQ (reference sequence). As DNA, the CDR3 is TGTGCCAGCAGCTTTGGGACAGGGCTAAAAGACTACGAGCAGTACTTC. Protein sequence: CASSFGTGLKDYEQYF.

The chain couples TRBV7-8 to TRBJ1-1; D is ambiguous. Germline V gene lookup returns CDR1 SGHVS and CDR2 FQNEAQ. This CDR3 contains 14 residues. V lost 1 base to trimming and J lost 2 bases, with 8 bases between them. CDR3 bases: TGTGCCAGCAGCTTAGGCAGCGCTAACACTGAAGCTTTCTTT. Translation gives CASSLGSANTEAFF.

The chain is built from TRBV7-2 and TRBJ2-5; TRBD1 might be the D (6 bases). This CDR3 has 16 residues. The V end was cut by 6 bases, the J end by 4 bases, with 21 bases between. Germline loops: CDR1 SGHTA, CDR2 FQGNSA. Here the CDR3 reads CASSLQGISLGETQYF. For the CDR3, the DNA is TGTGCCAGCAGTTTACAGGGAATTTCCCTCGGAGAGACCCAGTACTTC. The full variable domain, with the rest looked up from reference TRBV7-2 and TRBJ2-5, is GAGVSQSPSNKVTEKGKDVELRCDPISGHTALYWYRQSLGQGLEFLIYFQGNSAPDKSGLPSDRFSAERTGGSVSTLTIQRTQQEDSAVYLCASSLQGISLGETQYFGPGTRLLVL.

The chain employs TRBV7-9 and TRBJ1-6; 9 nucleotides line up with TRBD1. The J segment lost 9 bases and the V segment lost 5 bases, leaving 8 bases of the junction unmatched. The CDR3 has 15 residues. Germline CDR1 SEHNR, CDR2 FQNEAQ (reference sequence). The CDR3 coding sequence is TGTGCCAGCAGCAAACAGACAGGGGGTGGTTCACCCCTCCACTTT. Translation: CASSKQTGGGSPLHF.

The chain uses TRBV4-3 and TRBJ2-1; D may be TRBD2 (6 bases). This CDR3 spans 17 amino acids. Germline values: CDR1 LGHNA, CDR2 YSLEER. V lost 1 base to trimming and J lost 3 bases, with 16 bases between them. This chain's CDR3 is CASSQVTKSGLYNEQFF. The CDR3 DNA sequence: TGCGCCAGCAGCCAAGTAACCAAAAGCGGGCTCTACAATGAGCAGTTCTTC.

The chain combines TRBV11-1 with TRBJ2-1; D is unresolved. Germline V CDR1 and CDR2: SGHAT, FQDESV (reference sequence). V lost 3 bases, J lost 5 bases, and 8 bases lay in between. The CDR3 is 13 amino acids. CDR3 in DNA: TGTGCCAGCAGCTTTGAACACCACAATGAGCAGTTCTTC. Residues: CASSFEHHNEQFF.

The chain is built from TRBV6-6 and TRBJ2-7; 9 nucleotides agree with TRBD1. Per the germline V gene, CDR1 is MNHNY and CDR2 is SVGAGI (reference sequence). The V and J ends lost 2 bases and 2 bases, in that order; junction bases with no gene match: 7. This CDR3 has 16 residues. CDR3 residues: CASSYTGTGSPYEQYF. The CDR3 DNA reads TGTGCCAGCAGTTACACCGGGACAGGGTCCCCCTACGAGCAGTACTTC.

This chain joins TRBV9 and TRBJ2-1; D perhaps matches TRBD2 (5 bases). V was shortened by 0 bases and J by 2 bases, with 12 bases between the two germline ends. Germline values: CDR1 SGDLS, CDR2 YYNGEE. The CDR3 runs to 16 residues. The CDR3 DNA reads as TGTGCCAGCAGCGTAGTTGGGAGTGGAACCTACAATGAGCAGTTCTTC. Protein sequence: CASSVVGSGTYNEQFF.

V gene TRBV5-1 combines with J gene TRBJ2-6, with D possibly being TRBD1 (6 bases). The CDR3 consists of 16 residues. V lost 0 bases and J 2 bases, leaving 9 bases between the germline ends. CDR1 and CDR2 from the germline V gene are SGHRS and YFSETQ. This CDR3 is CASSLGPGAGANVLTF. The CDR3 DNA reads as TGCGCCAGCAGCTTGGGGCCAGGGGCTGGGGCCAACGTCCTGACTTTC.

The V gene is TRBV9, the J gene TRBJ2-3; weak D call: TRBD2 (6 bases). V was clipped by 2 bases and J by 5 bases, with 15 bases between them. Germline V lookup: CDR1 SGDLS, CDR2 YYNGEE. The CDR3 runs 15 residues. The CDR3 region has the DNA TGTGCCAGCAGCGTTTTGTCGGGGGATAGAGATACGCAGTATTTT. Protein product: CASSVLSGDRDTQYF.

This clone was seen a handful of times. The genes are TRBV4-3 and TRBJ2-7; perhaps TRBD1 as D (5 bases). This CDR3 has 13 amino acids. Germline V gene lookup returns CDR1 LGHNA and CDR2 YSLEER. Trimming removed 5 bases from V and 2 bases from J, with 10 bases in between. As DNA, the CDR3 is TGCGCCAGCAGCTCAGGGCTTACCTACGAGCAGTACTTC. As protein: CASSSGLTYEQYF.

The J gene is TRBJ2-2, the V gene TRBV9; D is perhaps TRBD1 (6 bases). The V gene lost 3 bases and the J gene lost 6 bases, with 9 bases spanning the gap. The CDR3 consists of 13 residues. The germline V gene encodes CDR1 SGDLS and CDR2 YYNGEE. In DNA form, the CDR3 reads TGTGCCAGCAGCGACAACAGGGCCGGGGAGCTGTTTTTT. It is translated as CASSDNRAGELFF.

The rearrangement uses TRBV27 and TRBJ1-1; TRBD1 matches 10 bases. The J segment lost 4 bases and the V segment lost 3 bases, leaving 14 bases of the junction unmatched. The CDR3 extends over 18 amino acids. CDR1 is MNHEY and CDR2 is SMNVEV in the germline V gene (reference sequence). DNA of the CDR3: TGTGCCAGCAGTTTGAAGGGACAGGGGATGGGGTACGTCACTGAAGCTTTCTTT. This translates into CASSLKGQGMGYVTEAFF.

A single count supports this clone. The V gene is TRBV15, the J gene TRBJ2-5; TRBD2 aligns across 11 bases. Trimming cost V 3 bases and J 5 bases; bases outside gene matches: 5. CDR1 is LNHNV and CDR2 is YYDKDF in the germline V gene (reference sequence). This CDR3 comprises 15 residues. The CDR3 protein is CATSSIAGGPETQYF. Written as DNA, the CDR3 is TGTGCCACCAGCAGCATAGCGGGGGGGCCGGAGACCCAGTACTTC.

The rearrangement joins TRBV7-2 to TRBJ2-1; D may be TRBD1 (5 bases). The ends were cut back, 5 bases at V and 5 bases at J, with 13 bases in the middle. Germline loops: CDR1 SGHTA, CDR2 FQGNSA. The CDR3 totals 14 residues. The CDR3 loop is CASSTPTANNEQFF. CDR3 bases: TGTGCCAGCAGCACACCGACAGCTAACAATGAGCAGTTCTTC.

The V gene is TRBV28, the J gene TRBJ2-2; D is perhaps TRBD1 (6 bases). The germline V gene encodes CDR1 MDHEN and CDR2 SYDVKM. V dropped 6 bases and J dropped 2 bases, with 10 bases sitting between them. The CDR3 has 14 residues. CDR3 amino acids: CASRTGQNTGELFF. CDR3 coding DNA: TGTGCCAGCAGGACAGGCCAAAACACCGGGGAGCTGTTTTTT.

The chain carries TRBV9 and TRBJ1-3; the D is unclear. This CDR3 region has 16 residues. V was pared by 4 bases and J by 2 bases, with 16 bases between. Per the germline V gene, CDR1 is SGDLS and CDR2 is YYNGEE. DNA for the CDR3: TGTGCCAGCAGCCCTGACATGCTAAGAGCTGGAAACACCATATATTTT. It specifies CASSPDMLRAGNTIYF. Filled out from reference TRBV9 and TRBJ1-3, the complete variable domain reads DSGVTQTPKHLITATGQRVTLRCSPRSGDLSVYWYQQSLDQGLQFLIQYYNGEERAKGNILERFSAQQFPDLHSELNLSSLELGDSALYFCASSPDMLRAGNTIYFGEGSWLTVV.